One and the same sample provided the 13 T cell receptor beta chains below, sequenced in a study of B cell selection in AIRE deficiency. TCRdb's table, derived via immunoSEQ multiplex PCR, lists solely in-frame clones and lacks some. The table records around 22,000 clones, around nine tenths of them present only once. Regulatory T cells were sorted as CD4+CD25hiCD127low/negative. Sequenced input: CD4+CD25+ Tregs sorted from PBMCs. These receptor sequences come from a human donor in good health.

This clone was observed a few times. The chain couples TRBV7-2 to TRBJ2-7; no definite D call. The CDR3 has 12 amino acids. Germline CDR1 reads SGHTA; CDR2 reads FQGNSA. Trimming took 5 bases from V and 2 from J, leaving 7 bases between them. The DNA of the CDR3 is TGTGCCAGCAGCCCGAGGCCCTACGAGCAGTACTTC. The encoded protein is CASSPRPYEQYF.

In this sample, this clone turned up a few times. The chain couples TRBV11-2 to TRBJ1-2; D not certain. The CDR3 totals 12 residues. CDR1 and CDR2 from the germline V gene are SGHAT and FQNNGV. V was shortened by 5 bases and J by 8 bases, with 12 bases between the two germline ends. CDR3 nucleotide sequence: TGTGCCAGCAGCAGACGAGGAGAGGGCTACACCTTC. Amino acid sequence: CASSRRGEGYTF.

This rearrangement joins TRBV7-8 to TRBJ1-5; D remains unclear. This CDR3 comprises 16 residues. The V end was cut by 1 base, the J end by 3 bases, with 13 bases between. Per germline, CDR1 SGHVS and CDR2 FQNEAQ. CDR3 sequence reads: CASSLERRAVNQPQHF. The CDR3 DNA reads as TGTGCCAGCAGCTTAGAACGTCGGGCAGTCAATCAGCCCCAGCATTTT. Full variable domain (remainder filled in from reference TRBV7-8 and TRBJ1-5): GAGVSQSPRYKVAKRGQDVALRCDPISGHVSLFWYQQALGQGPEFLTYFQNEAQLDKSGLPSDRFFAERPEGSVSTLKIQRTQQEDSAVYLCASSLERRAVNQPQHFGDGTRLSIL.

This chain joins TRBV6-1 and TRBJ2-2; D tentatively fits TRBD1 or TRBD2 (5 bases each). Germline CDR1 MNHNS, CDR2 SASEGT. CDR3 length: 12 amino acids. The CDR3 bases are TGTGGAGGGACGACGAACACCGGGGAGCTGTTTTTT. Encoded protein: CGGTTNTGELFF.

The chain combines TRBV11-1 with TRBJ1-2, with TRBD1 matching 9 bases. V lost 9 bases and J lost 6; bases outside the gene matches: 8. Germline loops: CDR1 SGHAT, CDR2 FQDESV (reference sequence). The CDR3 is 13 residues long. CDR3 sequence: CASTQGAGDGYTF. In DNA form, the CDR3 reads TGTGCCAGTACACAGGGGGCAGGAGATGGCTACACCTTC.

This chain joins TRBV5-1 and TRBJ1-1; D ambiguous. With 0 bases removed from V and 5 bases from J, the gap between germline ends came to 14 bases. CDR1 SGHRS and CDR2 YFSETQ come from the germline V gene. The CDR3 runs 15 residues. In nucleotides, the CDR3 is TGCGCCAGCAGCTTGGCCGGGTCTTGGGGAACTGAAGCTTTCTTT. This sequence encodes CASSLAGSWGTEAFF. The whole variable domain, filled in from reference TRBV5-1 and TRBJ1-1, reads KAGVTQTPRYLIKTRGQQVTLSCSPISGHRSVSWYQQTPGQGLQFLFEYFSETQRNKGNFPGRFSGRQFSNSRSEMNVSTLELGDSALYLCASSLAGSWGTEAFFGQGTRLTVV.

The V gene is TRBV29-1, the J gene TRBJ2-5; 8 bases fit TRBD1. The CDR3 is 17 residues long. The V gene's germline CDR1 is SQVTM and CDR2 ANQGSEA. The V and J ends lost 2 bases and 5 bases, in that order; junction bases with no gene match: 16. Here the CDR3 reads CSVERKGVGTGLETQYF. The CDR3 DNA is TGCAGCGTTGAAAGAAAGGGTGTTGGGACAGGCCTCGAGACCCAGTACTTC.

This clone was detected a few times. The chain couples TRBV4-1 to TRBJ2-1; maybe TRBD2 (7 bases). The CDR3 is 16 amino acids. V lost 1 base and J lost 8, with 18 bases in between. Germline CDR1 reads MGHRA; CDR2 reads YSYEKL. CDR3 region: CASSQGGGLVGDEQFF. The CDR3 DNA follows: TGCGCCAGCAGCCAAGGGGGGGGGCTTGTCGGTGATGAGCAGTTCTTC.

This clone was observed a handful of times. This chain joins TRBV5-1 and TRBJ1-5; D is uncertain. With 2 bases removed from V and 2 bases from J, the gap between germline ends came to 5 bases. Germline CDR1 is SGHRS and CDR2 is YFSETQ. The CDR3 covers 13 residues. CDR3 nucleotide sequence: TGCGCCAGCAGCTTTGGGGGCAATCAGCCCCAGCATTTT. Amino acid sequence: CASSFGGNQPQHF. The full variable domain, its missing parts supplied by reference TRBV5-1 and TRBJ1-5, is KAGVTQTPRYLIKTRGQQVTLSCSPISGHRSVSWYQQTPGQGLQFLFEYFSETQRNKGNFPGRFSGRQFSNSRSEMNVSTLELGDSALYLCASSFGGNQPQHFGDGTRLSIL.

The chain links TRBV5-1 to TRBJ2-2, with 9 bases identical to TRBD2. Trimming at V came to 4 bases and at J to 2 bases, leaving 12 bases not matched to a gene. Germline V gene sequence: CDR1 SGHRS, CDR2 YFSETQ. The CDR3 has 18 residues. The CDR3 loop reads CASSMDMPSGDNTGELFF. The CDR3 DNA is TGCGCCAGCAGCATGGACATGCCTAGCGGGGATAACACCGGGGAGCTGTTTTTT.

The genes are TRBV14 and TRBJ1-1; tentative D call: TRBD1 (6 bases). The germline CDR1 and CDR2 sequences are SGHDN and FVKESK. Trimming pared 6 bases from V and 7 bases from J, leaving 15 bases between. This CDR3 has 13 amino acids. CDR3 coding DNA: TGTGCCAGCAGAACGACAGGTAATCTTGAAGCTTTCTTT. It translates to CASRTTGNLEAFF.

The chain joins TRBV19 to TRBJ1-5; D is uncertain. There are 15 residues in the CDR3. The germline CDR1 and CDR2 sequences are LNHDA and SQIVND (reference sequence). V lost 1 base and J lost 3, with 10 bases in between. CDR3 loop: CASSIVSTLNQPQHF. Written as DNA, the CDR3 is TGTGCCAGTAGTATAGTTTCCACCCTCAATCAGCCCCAGCATTTT.

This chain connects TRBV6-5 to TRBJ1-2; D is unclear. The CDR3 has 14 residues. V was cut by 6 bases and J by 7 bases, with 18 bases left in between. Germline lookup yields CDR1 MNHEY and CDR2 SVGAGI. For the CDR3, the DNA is TGTGCCAGCAGACCCCGGGTCTGGGAACGTGGCTACACCTTC. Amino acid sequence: CASRPRVWERGYTF.